This record looks at one T cell receptor beta chain sequence and its context. Authors' methods: Amplification with reference gene primers provided the estimates of nucleated cell counts. Produced via immunoSEQ multiplex PCR; TCRdb's table is partial and in-frame only. From that table come the V and J calls and clone size; the DNA was used to work out D and trimming. The top ten hold about an eighth of the sample, which has approximately 69,000 clones, roughly 80% seen once. These data come from a study of blood T cell repertoires in COVID-19. Study background: The United States, Italy and Spain were the sources of the acute and convalescent COVID-19 samples. T cells, B-cell-depleted T cells, or PBMCs provided the cDNA or gDNA that served as material.

Seattle patient enrollment occurred during active infection, with longitudinal follow-up thereafter. Trimming removed 0 bases from V and 6 bases from J, with 12 bases in between. This CDR3 has 14 residues. The germline CDR1 and CDR2 sequences are GTSNPN and SVGIG (reference sequence). The TCR sequence derives from a man in his forties or fifties with COVID-19, enrolled during active disease. The rearrangement joins TRBV30 to TRBJ1-5, with D possibly matching TRBD1 (5 bases). Source material: peripheral blood. The CDR3 is CAWSVMGGSQPQHF. Here the CDR3 DNA reads TGTGCCTGGAGTGTCATGGGGGGAAGTCAGCCCCAGCATTTT.